The text below deals with one TCR beta chain. The antigen it recognizes is unknown. Base qualities are missing; no much larger clone stands one base away. This specimen belongs to a study of T cell responses to AZD1222 COVID-19 vaccine (dated by TCRdb to the early 2020s). Regarding the research as a whole: A total of 230 or so trial participants underwent TCR sequencing, of whom 200 to 220 received two doses of AZD1222 and some 26 received two doses of the MenACWY control vaccine. Trial participants were enrolled into age subgroups of 18-55, 56-69 and 70-plus years, which contained 148, 28 and 57 TCR-sequenced participants, respectively.

CDR3 length: 14 amino acids, cysteine to phenylalanine. The read is trimmed to its CDR3 DNA, 42 bases read in frame from base 1. CDR1 and CDR2, looked up from the germline V gene (reference sequence), are LNHDA and SQIVND. Ends trimmed: V by 4 bases, J by 8 bases; bases unmatched to a gene: 8. The time point label for this specimen denotes: about 28 days (+/-7) after the second vaccine dose. In the paper's terms, the treatment or condition label means: meningococcal conjugate vaccine given as trial control. Vaccinee samples came from UK trials COV001 and COV002, including a single-blind randomized controlled phase 2/3 trial of AZD1222 (ChAdOx1 nCoV-19) in healthy adults. For TCRbeta chain sequencing, PBMC samples from trial participants were taken at day 0 and at day 28 after the second dose. The CDR3 regions of human TCRbeta chains were analyzed by immunosequencing. In the paper's pipeline: Repertoire TCRs were checked for matches against a reference library of SARS-CoV-2-specific TCRs that had been generated using the MIRA antigen-specificity platform. Breadth meant the fraction of unique TCRs that were SARS-CoV-2-associated, whereas depth meant the fraction of total T cells that were SARS-CoV-2-associated. Using the MIRA data, each spike-specific TCR was mapped to the spike region that the TCR reacts to and placed in a CD4 or CD8 class. Log10-transformed breadth and depth values were compared by one-way ANOVA with Sidak's multiple comparisons tests. The clones in this table, taken by TCRdb from immuneACCESS, are in-frame only. Not every clone is retained; where verified, under half of the shortfall comes from an unresolved V gene, and the cause of the rest is unknown. V, J and clone size reflect that table, while D and trimming were determined from the DNA. In all, the sample holds around 130,000 clones, and 75% to 95% of those were seen once. The top ten constitute around 4.4% of the sample.

Results and caveats for the whole study, not just this receptor: Reportedly, close to half of the unique spike-specific TCRs recognized epitopes lying outside the regions that are mutated in the B.1.351 and B.1.1.7 variants. The vaccine-associated CD4 TCRs covered the entire spike protein, and the dominant responses fell in regions 160-218 and 743-854. Only 5 to 7 AZD1222 recipients were SARS-CoV-2 seropositive at baseline, limiting conclusions about previously exposed vaccinees. Participants were mostly white British, with more females than males. The authors suggested clonal diversity may have been underestimated. In the small 56-69-year group, the increase in depth fell short of significance, most likely because of low power. Spike-specific TCR breadth and depth rose significantly after two AZD1222 doses compared with day 0 and with MenACWY recipients. No day 14 peak-response samples were available, so repertoires were characterized only after the peak T cell response.

The rearranged segments are TRBV19 and TRBJ1-2; TRBD1 agrees with 9 junctional bases. This receptor was taken from an adult who received the MenACWY meningococcal vaccine as a control. The source material was peripheral blood, sampled 28 days after the second dose of the MenACWY control vaccine. The DNA sequence is given as TGTGCCAGTAGTACGGGACAGGGATTGAGAGGCTACACCTTC. Translated, it reads CASSTGQGLRGYTF.